The entry below gives a single TCR beta chain sequence along with its context. The antigen is unknown. PCR was performed using 60 Vbeta and 13 Jbeta primers. Clones were sequenced by immunoSEQ multiplex PCR, and TCRdb holds only the in-frame ones, with some missing. Among over 85,000 clones listed, around 85% were seen once. V lost 8 bases and J 4 bases, leaving 14 bases between the germline ends. This CDR3 spans 13 amino acids. Germline loops: CDR1 MNHNS, CDR2 SASEGT. The data originate from a study of cytomegalovirus exposure and HLA in healthy donors. For the study at large: From about 180 million T cells, an earlier analysis saw some 120 million unique TCR beta sequences. Membership in the Caucasian-associated ancestry cluster was found for around 81% of approximately 430 genotyped donors. General study points: V- and J-gene trimming in TCR beta was tied to a missense DCLRE1C variant by an analysis performed later.

The sequenced material came from PBMCs. The receptor was derived from a man aged 35-49 years in good health and CMV-seronegative. The chain has TRBV6-1 and TRBJ2-5; the D gene is possibly TRBD2 (7 bases). The CDR3 DNA sequence: TGTGCCAGCCTCTCCGGGGGGCCAGAGACCCAGTACTTC. This translates into CASLSGGPETQYF.